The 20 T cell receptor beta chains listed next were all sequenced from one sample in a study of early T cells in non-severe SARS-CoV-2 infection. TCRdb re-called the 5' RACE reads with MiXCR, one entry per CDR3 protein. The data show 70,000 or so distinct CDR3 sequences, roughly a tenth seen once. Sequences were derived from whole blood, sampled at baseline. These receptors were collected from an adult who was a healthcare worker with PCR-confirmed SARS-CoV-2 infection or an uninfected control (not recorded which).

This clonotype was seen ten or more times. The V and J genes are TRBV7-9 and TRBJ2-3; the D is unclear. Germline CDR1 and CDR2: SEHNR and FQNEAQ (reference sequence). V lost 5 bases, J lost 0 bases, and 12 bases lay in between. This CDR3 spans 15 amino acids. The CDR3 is CASSARATSTDTQYF. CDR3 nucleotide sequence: TGTGCCAGCAGCGCGCGAGCGACAAGCACAGATACGCAGTATTTT.

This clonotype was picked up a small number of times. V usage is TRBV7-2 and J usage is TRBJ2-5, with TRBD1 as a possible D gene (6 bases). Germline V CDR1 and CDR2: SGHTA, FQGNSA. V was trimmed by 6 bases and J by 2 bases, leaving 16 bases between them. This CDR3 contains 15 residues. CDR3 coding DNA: TGTGCCAGCAGACTTACAGGGAACACACAAGAGACCCAGTACTTC. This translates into CASRLTGNTQETQYF.

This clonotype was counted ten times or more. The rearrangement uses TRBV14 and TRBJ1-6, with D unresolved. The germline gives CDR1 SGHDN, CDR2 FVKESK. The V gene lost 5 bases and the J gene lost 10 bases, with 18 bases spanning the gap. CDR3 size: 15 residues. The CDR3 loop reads CASSRGRQDESPLHF. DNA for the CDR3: TGTGCCAGCAGCAGAGGGCGGCAGGACGAGTCACCCCTCCACTTT.

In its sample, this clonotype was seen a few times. The CDR3 bases are TGTGCCAGCAGCCGGCGAGTCGGTTCAGGGATTGATGACTATGGCTACACCTTC. This gives the protein CASSRRVGSGIDDYGYTF. The gene calls are TRBV5-6 and TRBJ1-2; the D gene is possibly TRBD1 (5 bases). Germline CDR1 SGHDT, CDR2 YYEEEE. This CDR3 is built from 18 residues. V was cut by 4 bases and J by 3 bases, with 25 bases left in between. Full variable domain (missing parts from reference TRBV5-6 and TRBJ1-2): DAGVTQSPTHLIKTRGQQVTLRCSPKSGHDTVSWYQQALGQGPQFIFQYYEEEERQRGNFPDRFSGHQFPNYSSELNVNALLLGDSALYLCASSRRVGSGIDDYGYTFGSGTRLTVV.

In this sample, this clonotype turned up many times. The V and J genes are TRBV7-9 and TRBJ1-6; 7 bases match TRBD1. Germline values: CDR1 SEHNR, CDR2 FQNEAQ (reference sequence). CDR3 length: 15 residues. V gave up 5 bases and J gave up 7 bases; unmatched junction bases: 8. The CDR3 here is CASSGRQGSNSPLHF. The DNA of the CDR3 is TGTGCCAGCAGCGGGCGACAGGGCAGCAATTCACCCCTCCACTTT.

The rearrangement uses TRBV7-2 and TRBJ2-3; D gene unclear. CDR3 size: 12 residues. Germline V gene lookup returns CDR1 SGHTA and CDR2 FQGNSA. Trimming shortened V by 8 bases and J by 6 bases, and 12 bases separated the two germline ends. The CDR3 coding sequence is TGTGCCAGCGTTCCGAGTAGGGATACGCAGTATTTT. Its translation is CASVPSRDTQYF. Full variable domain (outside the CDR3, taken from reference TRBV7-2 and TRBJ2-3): GAGVSQSPSNKVTEKGKDVELRCDPISGHTALYWYRQSLGQGLEFLIYFQGNSAPDKSGLPSDRFSAERTGGSVSTLTIQRTQQEDSAVYLCASVPSRDTQYFGPGTRLTVL.

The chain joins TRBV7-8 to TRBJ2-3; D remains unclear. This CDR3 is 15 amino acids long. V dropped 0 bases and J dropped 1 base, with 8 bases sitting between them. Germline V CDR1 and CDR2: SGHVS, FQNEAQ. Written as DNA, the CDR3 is TGTGCCAGCAGCTTAGCGTCAAAAGGCACAGATACGCAGTATTTT. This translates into CASSLASKGTDTQYF.

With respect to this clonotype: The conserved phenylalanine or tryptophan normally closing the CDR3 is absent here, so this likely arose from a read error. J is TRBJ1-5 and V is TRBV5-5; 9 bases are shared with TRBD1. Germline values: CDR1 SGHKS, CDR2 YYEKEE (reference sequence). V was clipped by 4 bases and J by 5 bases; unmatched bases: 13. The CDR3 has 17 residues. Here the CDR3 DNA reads TGTGCCAGCAGCCTTCCCGGGACAGGGAGCGGGGATCAGCCCCAGCATCTT. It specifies CASSLPGTGSGDQPQHL.

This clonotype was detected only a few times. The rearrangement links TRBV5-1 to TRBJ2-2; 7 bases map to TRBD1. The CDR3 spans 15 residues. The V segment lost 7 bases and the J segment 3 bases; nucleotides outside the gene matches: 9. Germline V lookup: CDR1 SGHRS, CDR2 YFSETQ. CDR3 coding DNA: TGCGCCAGCCGGTTAGGACAGGCTTACACCGGGGAGCTGTTTTTT. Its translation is CASRLGQAYTGELFF.

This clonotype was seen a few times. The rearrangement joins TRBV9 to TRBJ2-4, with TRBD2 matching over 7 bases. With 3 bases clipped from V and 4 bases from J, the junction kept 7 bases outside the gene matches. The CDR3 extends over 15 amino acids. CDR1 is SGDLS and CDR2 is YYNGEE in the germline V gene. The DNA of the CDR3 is TGTGCCAGCAGCGCCCTAGCGGAGGGGAAAAACATTCAGTACTTC. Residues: CASSALAEGKNIQYF.

The CDR3 spells CASSLAVLNTEAFF. In DNA, the CDR3 is TGCGCCAGCAGCTTGGCGGTTCTGAACACTGAAGCTTTCTTT. The chain employs TRBV5-1 and TRBJ1-1; D call uncertain. The V end lost 0 bases, the J end lost 0 bases, and 6 bases lay between the germline ends. CDR3 size: 14 residues. Germline CDR1 SGHRS, CDR2 YFSETQ.

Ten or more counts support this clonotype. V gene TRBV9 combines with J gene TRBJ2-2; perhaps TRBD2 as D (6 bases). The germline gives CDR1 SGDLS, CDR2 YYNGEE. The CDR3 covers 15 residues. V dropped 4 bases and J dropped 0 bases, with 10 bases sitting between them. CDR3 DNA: TGTGCCAGCAGCCCCGGAGGGCCGAACACCGGGGAGCTGTTTTTT. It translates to CASSPGGPNTGELFF.

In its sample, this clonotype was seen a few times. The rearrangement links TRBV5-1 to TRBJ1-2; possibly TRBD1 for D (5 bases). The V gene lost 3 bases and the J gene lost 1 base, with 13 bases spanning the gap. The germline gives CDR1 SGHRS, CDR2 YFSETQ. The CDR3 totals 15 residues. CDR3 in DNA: TGCGCCAGCAGCTCAACAGGCAGGGATAACTATGGCTACACCTTC. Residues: CASSSTGRDNYGYTF.

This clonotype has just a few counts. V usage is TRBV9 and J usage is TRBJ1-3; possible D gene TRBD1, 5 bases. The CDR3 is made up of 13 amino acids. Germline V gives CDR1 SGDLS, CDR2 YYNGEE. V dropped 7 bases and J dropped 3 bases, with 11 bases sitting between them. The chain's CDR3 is CASSRGDGNTIYF. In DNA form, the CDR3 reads TGTGCCAGCTCGAGGGGAGATGGAAACACCATATATTTT.

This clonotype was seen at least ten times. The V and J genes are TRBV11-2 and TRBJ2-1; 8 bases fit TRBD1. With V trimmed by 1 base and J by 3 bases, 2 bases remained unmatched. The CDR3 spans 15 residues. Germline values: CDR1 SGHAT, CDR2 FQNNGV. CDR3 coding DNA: TGTGCCAGCAGCTTAGGACAGGGGCACTACAATGAGCAGTTCTTC. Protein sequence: CASSLGQGHYNEQFF. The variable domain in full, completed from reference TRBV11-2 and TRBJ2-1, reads EAGVAQSPRYKIIEKRQSVAFWCNPISGHATLYWYQQILGQGPKLLIQFQNNGVVDDSQLPKDRFSAERLKGVDSTLKIQPAKLEDSAVYLCASSLGQGHYNEQFFGPGTRLTVL.

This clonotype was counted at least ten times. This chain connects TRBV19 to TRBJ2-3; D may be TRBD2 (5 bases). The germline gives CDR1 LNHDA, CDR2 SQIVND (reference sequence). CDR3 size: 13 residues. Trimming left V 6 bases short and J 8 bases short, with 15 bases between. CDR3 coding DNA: TGTGCCAGTAGCTCAGAACAGAGGGCTACGCAGTATTTT. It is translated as CASSSEQRATQYF.

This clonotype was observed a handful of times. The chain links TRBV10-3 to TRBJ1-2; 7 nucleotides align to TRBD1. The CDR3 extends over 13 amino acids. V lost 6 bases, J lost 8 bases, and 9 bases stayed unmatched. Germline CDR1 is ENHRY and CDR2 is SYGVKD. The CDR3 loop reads CAISSTGKNGYTF. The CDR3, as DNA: TGTGCCATCAGCTCGACAGGGAAAAACGGCTACACCTTC.

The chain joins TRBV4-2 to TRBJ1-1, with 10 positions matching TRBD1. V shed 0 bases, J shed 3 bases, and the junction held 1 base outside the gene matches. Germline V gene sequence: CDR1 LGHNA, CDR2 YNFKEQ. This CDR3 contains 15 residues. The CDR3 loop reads CASSQDGTGDTEAFF. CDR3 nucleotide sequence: TGTGCCAGCAGCCAAGATGGGACAGGGGACACTGAAGCTTTCTTT.

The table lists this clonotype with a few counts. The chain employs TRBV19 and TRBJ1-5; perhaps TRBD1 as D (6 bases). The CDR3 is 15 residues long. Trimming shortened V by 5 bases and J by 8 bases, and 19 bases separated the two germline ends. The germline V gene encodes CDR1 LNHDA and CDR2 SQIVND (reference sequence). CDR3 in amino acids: CASSGTGLSSEPQHF. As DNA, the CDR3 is TGTGCCAGTAGTGGAACAGGGCTCTCTTCTGAGCCCCAGCATTTT.

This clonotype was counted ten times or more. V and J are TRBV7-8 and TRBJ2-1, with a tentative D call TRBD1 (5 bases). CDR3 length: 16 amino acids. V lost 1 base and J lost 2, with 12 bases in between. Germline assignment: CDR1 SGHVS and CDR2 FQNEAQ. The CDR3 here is CASSLEGPLPYNEQFF. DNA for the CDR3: TGTGCCAGCAGCTTAGAGGGGCCTCTGCCCTACAATGAGCAGTTCTTC.